The clone carrying this T cell receptor beta chain has more than one count but fewer than ten. Losses at the gene ends were 4 bases for V and 5 bases for J; bases not matched to a gene: 4. Germline loops: CDR1 SGHNT, CDR2 YYREEE (reference sequence). The CDR3 runs 13 residues. This specimen comes from a study of T cell responses to AZD1222 COVID-19 vaccine. The method was immunoSEQ multiplex PCR; TCRdb's version includes in-frame clones alone and lacks a portion of them. The table records about 93,000 clones, 86% of them present only once. This receptor was identified in an adult in good health. This specimen consisted of peripheral blood, obtained on day 0 of AZD1222 vaccination. The V gene is TRBV5-4, the J gene TRBJ2-5; TRBD1 agrees at 8 bases. The CDR3 nucleotides read TGTGCCAGCAGCCAGGACAGGGCGGAGACCCAGTACTTC. This sequence encodes CASSQDRAETQYF.